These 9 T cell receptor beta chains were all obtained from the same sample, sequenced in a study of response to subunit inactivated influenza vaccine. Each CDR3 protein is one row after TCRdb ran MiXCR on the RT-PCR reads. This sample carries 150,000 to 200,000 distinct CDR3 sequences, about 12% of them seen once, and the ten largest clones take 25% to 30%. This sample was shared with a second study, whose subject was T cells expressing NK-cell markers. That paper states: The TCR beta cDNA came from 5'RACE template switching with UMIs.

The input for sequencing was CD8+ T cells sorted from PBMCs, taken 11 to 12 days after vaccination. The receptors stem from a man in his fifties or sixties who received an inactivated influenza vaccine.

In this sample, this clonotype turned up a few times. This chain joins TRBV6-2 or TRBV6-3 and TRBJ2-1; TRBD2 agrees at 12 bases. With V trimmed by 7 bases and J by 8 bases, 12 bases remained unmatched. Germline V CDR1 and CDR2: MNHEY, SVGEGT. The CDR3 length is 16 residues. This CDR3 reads CASNLAGGPWTDEQFF. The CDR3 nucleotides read TGTGCCAGCAACCTAGCGGGGGGGCCTTGGACTGATGAGCAGTTCTTC.

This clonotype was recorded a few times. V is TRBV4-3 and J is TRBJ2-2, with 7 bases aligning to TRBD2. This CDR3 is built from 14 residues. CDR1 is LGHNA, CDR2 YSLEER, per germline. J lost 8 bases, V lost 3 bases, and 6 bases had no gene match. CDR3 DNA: TGCGCCAGCAGCCACGAGACCGGGAGGGGGGAGCTGTTTTTT. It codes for CASSHETGRGELFF.

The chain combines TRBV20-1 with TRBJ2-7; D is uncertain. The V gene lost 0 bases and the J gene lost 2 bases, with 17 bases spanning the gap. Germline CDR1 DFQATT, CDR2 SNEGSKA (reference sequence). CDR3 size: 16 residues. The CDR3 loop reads CSARDVSVYQTYEQYF. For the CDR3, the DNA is TGCAGTGCTAGAGATGTTTCGGTGTATCAGACCTACGAGCAGTACTTC.

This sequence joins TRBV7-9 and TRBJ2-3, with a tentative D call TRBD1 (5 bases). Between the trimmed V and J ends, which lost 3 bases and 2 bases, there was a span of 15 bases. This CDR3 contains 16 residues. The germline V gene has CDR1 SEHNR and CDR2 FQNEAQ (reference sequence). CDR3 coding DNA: TGTGCCAGCAGCTTTTATAACAGGTTCGACACAGATACGCAGTATTTT. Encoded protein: CASSFYNRFDTDTQYF.

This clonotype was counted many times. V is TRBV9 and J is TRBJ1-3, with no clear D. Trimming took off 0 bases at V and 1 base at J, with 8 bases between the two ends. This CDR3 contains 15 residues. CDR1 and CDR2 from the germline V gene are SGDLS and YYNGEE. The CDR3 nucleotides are TGTGCCAGCAGCGTAGGAAGTGGGTCTGGAAACACCATATATTTT. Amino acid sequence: CASSVGSGSGNTIYF.

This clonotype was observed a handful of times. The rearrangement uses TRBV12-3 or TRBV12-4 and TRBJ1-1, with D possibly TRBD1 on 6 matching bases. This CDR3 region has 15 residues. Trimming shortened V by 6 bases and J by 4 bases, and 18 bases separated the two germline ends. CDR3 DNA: TGTGCCAGCAGCGGACAGCCCGGGTGGGGCACTGAAGCTTTCTTT. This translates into CASSGQPGWGTEAFF.

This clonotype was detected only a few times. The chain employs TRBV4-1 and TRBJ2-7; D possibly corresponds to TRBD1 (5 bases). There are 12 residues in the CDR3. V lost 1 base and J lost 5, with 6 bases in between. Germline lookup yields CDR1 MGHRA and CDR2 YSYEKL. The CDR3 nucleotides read TGCGCCAGCAGCCAAGTAGGGGACGAGCAGTACTTC. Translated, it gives CASSQVGDEQYF.

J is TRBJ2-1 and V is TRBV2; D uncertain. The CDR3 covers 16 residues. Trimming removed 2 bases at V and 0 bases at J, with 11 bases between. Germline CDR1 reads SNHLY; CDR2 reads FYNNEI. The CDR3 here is CASSEYLTSSYNEQFF. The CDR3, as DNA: TGTGCCAGCAGTGAATATCTAACTTCCTCCTACAATGAGCAGTTCTTC.

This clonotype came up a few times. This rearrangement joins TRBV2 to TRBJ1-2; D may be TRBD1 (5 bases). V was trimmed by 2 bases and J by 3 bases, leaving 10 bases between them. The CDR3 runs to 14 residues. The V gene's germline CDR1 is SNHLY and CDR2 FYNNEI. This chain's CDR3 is CASSETTGDYGYTF. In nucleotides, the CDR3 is TGTGCCAGCAGTGAAACCACAGGTGACTATGGCTACACCTTC.